This T cell receptor (beta chain) emerged from a study of OX40 agonist ivuxolimab in advanced cancers. CDR1 SGHDN and CDR2 FVKESK come from the germline V gene. The germline V and J ends were trimmed by 0 bases and 5 bases, with 5 bases remaining between them. This CDR3 is built from 13 residues. Profiling relied on immunoSEQ multiplex PCR, and the TCRdb table lists in-frame clones only, not all of them. The data contain about 8,000 clones, 70% to 75% of them singletons. In its sample, this clone is medium-sized. The gene calls are TRBV14 and TRBJ1-3, with unresolved D. The sequenced sample was CD4+ or CD8+ T cells sorted from blood, obtained in a trial of the OX40 agonist ivuxolimab. This clonotype was obtained from an adult with an advanced solid tumor such as melanoma, head and neck, liver or kidney cancer. The CDR3 coding sequence is TGTGCCAGCAGCCAAGACCCAAGAAACACCATATATTTT. Its translation is CASSQDPRNTIYF.